What follows are 15 T cell receptor beta chains derived from one specimen sequenced in a study of T cell responses to AZD1222 COVID-19 vaccine. Some clones are missing from TCRdb's copy, which holds only in-frame ones; the method was immunoSEQ multiplex PCR. The data hold over 100,000 clones, with approximately 84% observed a single time. The sample was peripheral blood, taken on day 0 of AZD1222 vaccination. Every receptor here comes from an adult in good health.

This clone was observed once. The chain joins TRBV4-1 to TRBJ1-5; D is unclear. Germline V gene sequence: CDR1 MGHRA, CDR2 YSYEKL. The V end lost 0 bases, the J end lost 6 bases, and 9 bases lay between the germline ends. The CDR3 sequence is 14 residues long. The CDR3 is CASSQEGRVQPQHF. The DNA for the CDR3 is TGCGCCAGCAGCCAAGAAGGGAGGGTTCAGCCCCAGCATTTT.

This clone was recorded only once. The chain links TRBV30 to TRBJ2-3; weak D call: TRBD2 (6 bases). The V and J ends lost 3 bases and 3 bases respectively, with 16 bases between them. CDR1 and CDR2 from the germline V gene are GTSNPN and SVGIG (reference sequence). The CDR3 sequence is 15 residues long. CDR3 region: CAWSSGTLGTDTQYF. Here the CDR3 DNA reads TGTGCCTGGAGCTCAGGGACTCTGGGGACAGATACGCAGTATTTT.

V and J are TRBV6-5 and TRBJ2-5; 7 bases are a match to TRBD1. The CDR3 spans 15 residues. Germline V gene data show CDR1 as MNHEY and CDR2 as SVGAGI. V lost 6 bases and J lost 2; bases outside the gene matches: 9. CDR3 sequence reads: CASRRTGAGQETQYF. DNA of the CDR3: TGTGCCAGCAGGCGAACAGGGGCAGGGCAAGAGACCCAGTACTTC.

The chain is built from TRBV3-1 (or the pseudogene TRBV3-2) and TRBJ1-2; tentative D call: TRBD1 (5 bases). The germline CDR1 and CDR2 sequences are LGHDT and YNNKEL (reference sequence). CDR3 size: 15 residues. Trimming took off 4 bases at V and 8 bases at J, with 20 bases between the two ends. The CDR3, as DNA: TGTGCCAGCAGCCGGGGGTTTCTAAATCTGGGCGGCTACACCTTC. Protein sequence: CASSRGFLNLGGYTF.

This chain links TRBV10-3 with TRBJ2-7; 11 bases are a match to TRBD2. V lost 6 bases to trimming and J lost 0 bases; unmatched junction nucleotides: 4. The germline CDR1 and CDR2 sequences are ENHRY and SYGVKD. The CDR3 spans 15 residues. The CDR3 here is CAISSTSGASYEQYF. CDR3 coding DNA: TGTGCCATCAGCTCGACTAGCGGGGCCTCCTACGAGCAGTACTTC.

V usage is TRBV21-1 and J usage is TRBJ1-1. TRBV21-1 is described as a pseudogene. The CDR3 totals 12 residues. The CDR3 loop reads CASREPRTEAFF. The CDR3 DNA follows: TGTGCCAGCAGGGAGCCAAGGACTGAAGCTTTCTTT.

This rearrangement joins TRBV18 to TRBJ1-3; D is unclear. V was trimmed by 8 bases and J by 1 base, leaving 9 bases between them. Germline lookup yields CDR1 KGHSH and CDR2 LQKENI. The CDR3 length is 13 residues. The CDR3 loop reads CASHGGSGNTIYF. CDR3 in DNA: TGTGCCAGCCACGGAGGGTCTGGAAACACCATATATTTT.

There are a few counts of this clone. The V and J genes are TRBV5-1 and TRBJ2-6; TRBD1 might be the D (5 bases). This CDR3 has 18 residues. Trimming stripped 2 bases from V and 3 bases from J, with 18 bases between. Germline CDR1 reads SGHRS; CDR2 reads YFSETQ. The CDR3 DNA sequence: TGCGCCAGCAGCTTCGTTGGGGCTACCTCTGGTGGGGCCAACGTCCTGACTTTC. Its translation is CASSFVGATSGGANVLTF.

The chain recombines TRBV13 with TRBJ1-5, with D perhaps matching TRBD1 (5 bases). Germline assignment: CDR1 PRHDT and CDR2 FYEKMQ (reference sequence). CDR3 size: 15 residues. The ends were cut back, 3 bases at V and 3 bases at J, with 12 bases in the middle. CDR3 DNA: TGTGCCAGCAGCTTGAGGGACGGAGACAATCAGCCCCAGCATTTT. Translating gives CASSLRDGDNQPQHF.

On this clone itself: Other nucleotide sequences in the sample specify the same CDR3. The chain carries TRBV11-2 and TRBJ1-2; weak D call: TRBD1 (5 bases). The V end was cut by 1 base, the J end by 2 bases, with 8 bases between. Germline lookup yields CDR1 SGHAT and CDR2 FQNNGV. CDR3 length: 14 amino acids. CDR3 DNA sequence: TGTGCCAGCAGCTTAGCAGGGCAGAACTATGGCTACACCTTC. Its protein product is CASSLAGQNYGYTF. The full variable domain, with the rest looked up from reference TRBV11-2 and TRBJ1-2, is EAGVAQSPRYKIIEKRQSVAFWCNPISGHATLYWYQQILGQGPKLLIQFQNNGVVDDSQLPKDRFSAERLKGVDSTLKIQPAKLEDSAVYLCASSLAGQNYGYTFGSGTRLTVV.

Comments on this clone: Other DNA sequences in this specimen translate into the identical CDR3. The V call is TRBV7-9, the J call TRBJ1-2; D perhaps matches TRBD1 (5 bases). V gave up 1 base and J gave up 2 bases, with 5 bases separating them. CDR1 is SEHNR and CDR2 is FQNEAQ in the germline V gene (reference sequence). The CDR3 spans 13 residues. CDR3 bases: TGTGCCAGCAGCTTAGGACAGAACTATGGCTACACCTTC. This sequence encodes CASSLGQNYGYTF.

This chain links TRBV28 with TRBJ1-2; unclear D gene. V was clipped by 3 bases and J by 4 bases, with 9 bases between them. Per germline, CDR1 MDHEN and CDR2 SYDVKM. CDR3 length: 13 residues. This chain's CDR3 is CASSFRIPYGYTF. In DNA, the CDR3 is TGTGCCAGCAGTTTCAGGATACCCTATGGCTACACCTTC.

The chain links TRBV29-1 to TRBJ2-1; no clear D. Germline V gene lookup returns CDR1 SQVTM and CDR2 ANQGSEA. This CDR3 region has 12 residues. V was clipped by 4 bases and J by 9 bases, with 13 bases between them. CDR3 residues: CSVGRTLGEQFF. The DNA of the CDR3 is TGCAGCGTTGGAAGGACCTTAGGTGAGCAGTTCTTC.

CDR3: CASSRGDRVLTDTQYF. The CDR3 bases are TGTGCCAGCAGCCGGGGGGACAGGGTTCTCACAGATACGCAGTATTTT. The chain has TRBV11-3 and TRBJ2-3, with 9 positions matching TRBD1. This CDR3 is built from 16 residues. Germline V gene data show CDR1 as SGHNT and CDR2 as YENEEA. With V trimmed by 5 bases and J by 2 bases, 8 bases remained unmatched.

This chain links TRBV7-2 with TRBJ2-3; tentatively, D is TRBD2 (5 bases). Trimming pared 7 bases from V and 2 bases from J, leaving 13 bases between. This CDR3 is built from 14 residues. Looked up from germline, CDR1 is SGHTA and CDR2 is FQGNSA. CDR3 nucleotide sequence: TGTGCCAGCACGGACTCTGGAGCCACAGATACGCAGTATTTT. Protein sequence: CASTDSGATDTQYF.